This T cell receptor (beta chain) was recovered during a study of blood T cells in healthy people across ages. Using a J-beta primer mix together with a sample-barcoded 5' primer, a second PCR was run for about 6 to 11 cycles. Every sample produced at least 3 million CDR3-containing paired-end reads. MiXCR was run by TCRdb on the 5' RACE reads, yielding one entry per CDR3 protein. The data hold around 820,000 distinct CDR3 sequences, with just under 25% observed a single time. Germline assignment: CDR1 MNHEY and CDR2 SVGAGI. The V end was cut by 6 bases, the J end by 3 bases, with 9 bases between. There are 13 residues in the CDR3. Individuals who donated were healthy Caucasians from Russia aged 6 to 90. Notes on the study in general: Roughly linear age-related decline in beta diversity appeared, significant by age about 37.

Details on this clonotype: Its antigen is unidentified.

This same sample was also taken into another study, of T cells of mothers and their children.

This clonotype was obtained from a boy aged 10-17 years in good health. The chain has TRBV6-5 and TRBJ2-1; possible D gene TRBD2, 6 bases. The specimen sequenced was blood. Here the CDR3 reads CASRLAIYNEQFF. The CDR3 nucleotides are TGTGCCAGCAGACTAGCTATCTACAATGAGCAGTTCTTC.